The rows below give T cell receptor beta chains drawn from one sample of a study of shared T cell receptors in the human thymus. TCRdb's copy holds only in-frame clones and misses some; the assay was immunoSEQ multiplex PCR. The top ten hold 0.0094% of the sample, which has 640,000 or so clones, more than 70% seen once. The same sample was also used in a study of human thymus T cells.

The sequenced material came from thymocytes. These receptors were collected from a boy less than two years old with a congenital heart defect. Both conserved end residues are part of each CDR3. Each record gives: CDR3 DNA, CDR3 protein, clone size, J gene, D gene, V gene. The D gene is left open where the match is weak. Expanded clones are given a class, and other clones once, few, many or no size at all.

TGTGCCAGCAGTGACAGGGTAAACACTGAAGCTTTCTTT | CASSDRVNTEAFF | few | TRBJ1-1 | TRBD1 | TRBV28
TGTGCCAGCTCACCATGTGCGCTCTCTGGGGCCAACGTCCTGACTTTC | CASSPCALSGANVLTF | - | TRBJ2-6 | - | TRBV18
TGTGCCAGCAGTTTAAACGGGTCTTGGCAGTACTTC | CASSLNGSWQYF | - | TRBJ2-7 | - | TRBV28
TGCGCCAGCAGCTTGGTCAGGGGGCTTGGAGATACCTACGAGCAGTACTTC | CASSLVRGLGDTYEQYF | - | TRBJ2-7 | TRBD1 | TRBV5-1
TGCGCCAGCAGCCAAGGTCGGTCGCTAGGGAACACCGGGGAGCTGTTTTTT | CASSQGRSLGNTGELFF | - | TRBJ2-2 | - | TRBV4-3
TGTGCCAGCAGTGGCGCGGGACTGCACAATTCACCCCTCCACTTT | CASSGAGLHNSPLHF | - | TRBJ1-6 | - | TRBV5-8
TGCGCCAGCAGCCCATCCCCCAGGATCCGGGAGCTGTTTTTT | CASSPSPRIRELFF | - | TRBJ2-2 | - | TRBV4-3
TGTGCCAGTAGCCTAGACGGACAGGGTGGCTACGAGCAGTACTTC | CASSLDGQGGYEQYF | few | TRBJ2-7 | TRBD1 | TRBV19
TGCGCCAGCACGCGGGAGGAGTCGGGATCGCAGTATTTT | CASTREESGSQYF | - | TRBJ2-3 | TRBD2 | TRBV5-1
TGCAGTGCTAGCGGGGGAAACACCATATATTTT | CSASGGNTIYF | - | TRBJ1-3 | - | TRBV20-1
TGTGCCAGCAGTGAATGGGGGGGGTCCACCGGGGAGCTGTTTTTT | CASSEWGGSTGELFF | - | TRBJ2-2 | TRBD2 | TRBV25-1
TGTGCCAGCAGTTCCCTCGGACAGAGGGGAGTCGGAACCTACGAGCAGTACTTC | CASSSLGQRGVGTYEQYF | - | TRBJ2-7 | - | TRBV28
TGTGCCAGCAGCCAAGATTGGGGGCGCGGGCAGCCCCAGCATTTT | CASSQDWGRGQPQHF | - | TRBJ1-5 | - | TRBV4-2
TGCGCCAGCAGCCCAGACAGGGTCTACGAGCAGTACTTC | CASSPDRVYEQYF | - | TRBJ2-7 | TRBD1 | TRBV5-1
TGTGCCAGCACCTCCGGGGGACTGGGCAATCAGCCCCAGCATTTT | CASTSGGLGNQPQHF | - | TRBJ1-5 | - | TRBV28
TGTGCCAGCAGTGAACCAGGACTTCAGACACATGGCTACACCTTC | CASSEPGLQTHGYTF | - | TRBJ1-2 | - | TRBV6-1
TGTGCCAGCAGAAAACAATCTCCTTCCCCAGATACGCAGTATTTT | CASRKQSPSPDTQYF | - | TRBJ2-3 | - | TRBV28
TGCAGCGTTGATATGAGGAATGAGCAGTTCTTC | CSVDMRNEQFF | - | TRBJ2-1 | - | TRBV29-1
TGTGCCAGCAGACAGCCGGGACAGGGTGGGAGCACAGATACGCAGTATTTT | CASRQPGQGGSTDTQYF | once | TRBJ2-3 | TRBD1 | TRBV27
TGTGCCAGCAGCTTAGCGACAGGGTTTACCGGGGAGCTGTTTTTT | CASSLATGFTGELFF | - | TRBJ2-2 | TRBD1 | TRBV7-9
TGCGCCAGCAGCCAACAGCGGGACTCTGGAAACACCATATATTTT | CASSQQRDSGNTIYF | - | TRBJ1-3 | - | TRBV4-3
TGTGCCAGCAGTCCAGACAGGGGGCGAGCTGGAAACACCATATATTTT | CASSPDRGRAGNTIYF | - | TRBJ1-3 | TRBD1 | TRBV28
TGTGCCAGACCTCGGGTAGACCAGCCCCAGCATTTT | CARPRVDQPQHF | few | TRBJ1-5 | - | TRBV6-4
TGTGCCAGCAGTTTGAAGGCAGGGGCTGGAAACACCATATATTTT | CASSLKAGAGNTIYF | - | TRBJ1-3 | - | TRBV28
TGCGCCAGCAGCCAAGCATCTGGAGGGAACAATCAGCCCCAGCATTTT | CASSQASGGNNQPQHF | - | TRBJ1-5 | - | TRBV4-1
TGTGCCAGCAGTTTAGGGATCCCTCGGGGGGCTACCACCTACGAGCAGTACTTC | CASSLGIPRGATTYEQYF | - | TRBJ2-7 | - | TRBV27
TGTGCCAGCAGTGAAGCGCTTCGTCAGGGAGGAAAAAACACCATATATTTT | CASSEALRQGGKNTIYF | - | TRBJ1-3 | - | TRBV6-1
TGCGCCAGCAGCCAAGAAATCCCCAGGGGGCGGCAAAAATGGACCGGGGAGCTGTTTTTT | CASSQEIPRGRQKWTGELFF | - | TRBJ2-2 | TRBD1 | TRBV4-1
TGTGCCAGCAGCTTGGACTCCGGGACAGGGGGTGGCAATCAGCCCCAGCATTTT | CASSLDSGTGGGNQPQHF | once | TRBJ1-5 | TRBD1 | TRBV5-8
TGTGCCAGCTCAAAGCGGACGGAAGAAAATGAAAAACTGTTTTTT | CASSKRTEENEKLFF | - | TRBJ1-4 | - | TRBV18
TGTGCCAGTACCAAAGCGGGGGGGCGTGTCAATGAGCAGTTCTTC | CASTKAGGRVNEQFF | - | TRBJ2-1 | TRBD2 | TRBV19
TGTGCCAGCAGCCACCTAGCGGGGGGTTACAATGAGCAGTTCTTC | CASSHLAGGYNEQFF | - | TRBJ2-1 | TRBD2 | TRBV2
TGTGCCAGCTTTGGCGAGGGTCCATTCGACAGGCTGAACACTGAAGCTTTCTTT | CASFGEGPFDRLNTEAFF | once | TRBJ1-1 | - | TRBV18
TGTGCCAGTAGTATAGATCGGGGGACTAGCGGGGTAATGGGAGCCAAAAACATTCAGTACTTC | CASSIDRGTSGVMGAKNIQYF | - | TRBJ2-4 | TRBD2 | TRBV19
TGTGCCAGCAGCCGAAGGAAGTCACAGGGCGATGGCTACACCTTC | CASSRRKSQGDGYTF | - | TRBJ1-2 | - | TRBV7-8
TGTGCCAGCAGCTTTGGGGGGAGGGCCTTGAACACCGGGGAGCTGTTTTTT | CASSFGGRALNTGELFF | - | TRBJ2-2 | TRBD2 | TRBV5-4